This passage covers 29 T cell receptor beta chains from one sample sequenced in a study of T cell responses to AZD1222 COVID-19 vaccine. Measured with immunoSEQ multiplex PCR; TCRdb has only the in-frame clones, and not every one. This table has fewer than 200,000 clones, 88% appearing once. This sample comprised peripheral blood, obtained 28 days after the second AZD1222 dose. The receptors come from an adult who received the AZD1222 COVID-19 vaccine.

V is TRBV15 and J is TRBJ2-7; a possible D gene is TRBD1 (5 bases). V lost 3 bases to trimming and J lost 4 bases, with 10 bases between them. Germline lookup yields CDR1 LNHNV and CDR2 YYDKDF (reference sequence). CDR3 length: 13 residues. For the CDR3, the DNA is TGTGCCACCAGCAGGGACATGGGGTACGAGCAGTACTTC. This sequence encodes CATSRDMGYEQYF.

V is TRBV6-5 and J is TRBJ1-1; the match to TRBD1 covers 8 bases. CDR3 length: 14 residues. CDR1 is MNHEY, CDR2 SVGAGI, per germline. V dropped 4 bases and J dropped 1; count of bases not matched to a gene: 2. The CDR3 loop reads CASSLDRGNTEAFF. The CDR3 DNA follows: TGTGCCAGCAGTTTAGACAGGGGGAACACTGAAGCTTTCTTT.

V is TRBV11-2 and J is TRBJ2-1; D possibly corresponds to TRBD2 (5 bases). V lost 5 bases and J lost 5, with 13 bases in between. This CDR3 region has 14 residues. CDR1 and CDR2 (germline): SGHAT, FQNNGV. The CDR3 region has the DNA TGTGCCAGCAGCCACCGGACGGGGAACAATGAGCAGTTCTTC. Residues: CASSHRTGNNEQFF. Drawing the rest from reference TRBV11-2 and TRBJ2-1, the complete variable domain is EAGVAQSPRYKIIEKRQSVAFWCNPISGHATLYWYQQILGQGPKLLIQFQNNGVVDDSQLPKDRFSAERLKGVDSTLKIQPAKLEDSAVYLCASSHRTGNNEQFFGPGTRLTVL.

CDR3 sequence: CASSVGQQETQYF. The CDR3 nucleotides read TGTGCCAGCAGCGTGGGACAGCAAGAGACCCAGTACTTC. The chain couples TRBV9 to TRBJ2-5; TRBD1 aligns across 7 bases. The CDR3 is made up of 13 amino acids. Germline-derived CDR1 and CDR2 are SGDLS and YYNGEE. Losses at the gene ends were 2 bases for V and 2 bases for J; bases not matched to a gene: 0.

The V and J genes are TRBV15 and TRBJ1-5; no clear D. V lost 0 bases, J lost 2 bases, and 20 bases lay in between. The CDR3 is made up of 19 amino acids. From germline, CDR1 is LNHNV and CDR2 YYDKDF (reference sequence). CDR3 DNA sequence: TGTGCCACCAGCAGAGATCTGGTAACGGCCTCGGGAGGCAATCAGCCCCAGCATTTT. This gives the protein CATSRDLVTASGGNQPQHF.

The chain recombines TRBV2 with TRBJ2-1; D call uncertain. The CDR3 is made up of 13 amino acids. In germline, CDR1 is SNHLY, CDR2 FYNNEI. V was cut by 3 bases and J by 10 bases, with 13 bases left in between. The CDR3 DNA follows: TGTGCCAGCAGTGAGAGGTTACCGCCCGAGCAGTTCTTC. It specifies CASSERLPPEQFF.

The CDR3 region is CSASVMGTGRYNSPLHF. In nucleotides, the CDR3 is TGCAGTGCTAGTGTCATGGGGACAGGGCGGTATAATTCACCCCTCCACTTT. V is TRBV20-1 and J is TRBJ1-6; TRBD1 agrees at 9 bases. This CDR3 is 17 amino acids long. Losses at the gene ends were 3 bases for V and 4 bases for J; bases not matched to a gene: 10. CDR1 is DFQATT and CDR2 is SNEGSKA in the germline V gene (reference sequence).

This clone was observed a handful of times. This chain links TRBV5-6 with TRBJ2-7; the D call may be TRBD1 or TRBD2 (5 bases each). Per germline, CDR1 SGHDT and CDR2 YYEEEE. The CDR3 is 12 amino acids. The V end lost 4 bases, the J end lost 6 bases, and 11 bases lay between the germline ends. CDR3 protein: CASSGGSSEQYF. As DNA, the CDR3 is TGTGCCAGCAGCGGGGGTAGCTCCGAGCAGTACTTC. Combining the CDR3 with reference TRBV5-6 and TRBJ2-7 gives the whole variable domain DAGVTQSPTHLIKTRGQQVTLRCSPKSGHDTVSWYQQALGQGPQFIFQYYEEEERQRGNFPDRFSGHQFPNYSSELNVNALLLGDSALYLCASSGGSSEQYFGPGTRLTVT.

The CDR3, as DNA: TGTGCCAGCAGACTAGCGGGAGGGCCCGGGGAGCTGTTTTTT. Residues: CASRLAGGPGELFF. V and J are TRBV7-2 and TRBJ2-2; the match to TRBD2 covers 13 bases. The germline V gene has CDR1 SGHTA and CDR2 FQGNSA. The CDR3 is made up of 14 amino acids. The junction had 1 base not matched to a gene; V was cut back by 6 bases and J by 6 bases.

This rearrangement joins TRBV5-8 to TRBJ2-2; 11 nucleotides agree with TRBD1. Germline-derived CDR1 and CDR2 are SGHTS and YDEGEE. The CDR3 has 16 residues. J was trimmed by 6 bases and V by 4 bases; bases with no gene match: 8. The DNA for the CDR3 is TGTGCCAGCAGCAGCCTGGGACAGGGGGTGCCCGGGGAGCTGTTTTTT. Its translation is CASSSLGQGVPGELFF.

This chain uses TRBV28 with TRBJ1-5; D not resolved. The CDR3 consists of 15 residues. The V gene lost 5 bases and the J gene lost 4 bases, with 15 bases spanning the gap. The germline V gene has CDR1 MDHEN and CDR2 SYDVKM. The CDR3 sequence: CASSPREGLNQPQHF. The CDR3 nucleotides read TGTGCCAGCAGTCCCCGGGAGGGATTGAATCAGCCCCAGCATTTT.

The CDR3 spells CASSMPGQGYTGELFF. As DNA, the CDR3 is TGTGCCAGCAGTATGCCGGGACAGGGATACACCGGGGAGCTGTTTTTT. The genes are TRBV7-9 and TRBJ2-2; 9 bases map to TRBD1. J was trimmed by 3 bases and V by 6 bases; bases with no gene match: 8. The CDR3 is 16 residues long. The germline CDR1 and CDR2 sequences are SEHNR and FQNEAQ (reference sequence).

V usage is TRBV2 and J usage is TRBJ2-5; no reliable D call. The V gene's germline CDR1 is SNHLY and CDR2 FYNNEI. The CDR3 runs to 12 residues. Deletions cut 3 bases from V and 5 bases from J, with 7 bases between. CDR3 loop: CASSDRRETQYF. CDR3 sequence (DNA): TGTGCCAGCAGTGACAGGCGGGAGACCCAGTACTTC. Full variable domain (missing parts from reference TRBV2 and TRBJ2-5): EPEVTQTPSHQVTQMGQEVILRCVPISNHLYFYWYRQILGQKVEFLVSFYNNEISEKSEIFDDQFSVERPDGSNFTLKIRSTKLEDSAMYFCASSDRRETQYFGPGTRLLVL.

The gene calls are TRBV18 and TRBJ2-3, with D maybe TRBD1 (5 bases). Germline CDR1 reads KGHSH; CDR2 reads LQKENI. V was trimmed by 5 bases and J by 7 bases, leaving 22 bases between them. The CDR3 extends over 16 amino acids. CDR3 sequence (DNA): TGTGCCAGCTCAACGCTGAAGGGGTCCCTGCAGAATACGCAGTATTTT. Amino acids: CASSTLKGSLQNTQYF.

The chain links TRBV5-1 to TRBJ2-7, with D tentatively TRBD1 (5 bases). Trimming removed 1 base from V and 7 bases from J, with 15 bases in between. CDR3 size: 14 residues. Germline values: CDR1 SGHRS, CDR2 YFSETQ. The DNA of the CDR3 is TGCGCCAGCAGCTTGTACCTCTGGGGCGAGGAGCAGTACTTC. As protein: CASSLYLWGEEQYF.

The chain recombines TRBV4-2 with TRBJ1-4; tentative D call: TRBD1 (5 bases). The CDR3 extends over 16 amino acids. Germline CDR1 LGHNA, CDR2 YNFKEQ. Trimming shortened V by 5 bases and J by 4 bases, and 17 bases separated the two germline ends. The CDR3 sequence: CASSETHRTSNEKLFF. The CDR3 DNA sequence: TGTGCCAGCAGCGAAACCCACCGGACAAGTAATGAAAAACTGTTTTTT.

The chain employs TRBV7-9 and TRBJ2-7; TRBD2 matches 7 bases. V shed 7 bases, J shed 7 bases, and the junction held 10 bases outside the gene matches. The CDR3 loop spans 13 amino acids. Germline V gene lookup returns CDR1 SEHNR and CDR2 FQNEAQ (reference sequence). CDR3 DNA: TGTGCCAGCACCCTAGCGGCCCCTCAAGAGCAGTACTTC. Its translation is CASTLAAPQEQYF.

Here the CDR3 reads CASSFRTGGEQYF. The CDR3 DNA sequence: TGTGCCAGCAGCTTTAGGACAGGGGGCGAGCAGTACTTC. The chain links TRBV5-8 to TRBJ2-7; 10 bases match TRBD1. The CDR3 consists of 13 residues. The V gene end was trimmed by 2 bases and the J gene end by 6 bases; junction bases not matched to a gene: 2. Germline lookup yields CDR1 SGHTS and CDR2 YDEGEE. Combining the CDR3 with reference TRBV5-8 and TRBJ2-7 gives the whole variable domain EAGVTQSPTHLIKTRGQQATLRCSPISGHTSVYWYQQALGLGLQFLLWYDEGEERNRGNFPPRFSGRQFPNYSSELNVNALELEDSALYLCASSFRTGGEQYFGPGTRLTVT.

The chain has TRBV27 and TRBJ2-3; perhaps TRBD2 as D (5 bases). Germline V gene lookup returns CDR1 MNHEY and CDR2 SMNVEV (reference sequence). The V gene lost 2 bases and the J gene lost 1 base, with 10 bases spanning the gap. The CDR3 runs to 15 residues. CDR3 nucleotide sequence: TGTGCCAGCAGTTTAGGGGAGAGGCGCACAGATACGCAGTATTTT. Its protein product is CASSLGERRTDTQYF.

This chain connects TRBV10-3 to TRBJ2-3; D assignment may be TRBD1 or TRBD2 (5 bases each). V was pared by 4 bases and J by 1 base, with 15 bases between. Germline CDR1 and CDR2: ENHRY and SYGVKD. This CDR3 has 16 residues. The CDR3: CAISGWEGTGTDTQYF. The CDR3 nucleotides read TGTGCCATCAGTGGATGGGAAGGGACGGGCACAGATACGCAGTATTTT.

V is TRBV12-3 or TRBV12-4 and J is TRBJ1-5, with 8 positions matching TRBD1. The CDR3 totals 13 residues. V was clipped by 7 bases and J by 5 bases; unmatched bases: 4. The CDR3 loop is CASNMDRDQPQHF. The CDR3 DNA follows: TGTGCCAGCAACATGGACAGGGATCAGCCCCAGCATTTT.

The genes are TRBV27 and TRBJ1-2, with D perhaps TRBD1 (6 bases). CDR3 size: 15 residues. Looked up from germline, CDR1 is MNHEY and CDR2 is SMNVEV (reference sequence). V lost 5 bases, J lost 4 bases, and 17 bases lay in between. CDR3 sequence: CASSPLDRPSYGYTF. Here the CDR3 DNA reads TGTGCCAGCAGTCCCCTTGACAGGCCAAGCTATGGCTACACCTTC.

For the CDR3, the DNA is TGTGCCAGCACTGAGGGGGGGGCACGCGAGACCCAGTACTTC. This codes for CASTEGGARETQYF. The V and J genes are TRBV2 and TRBJ2-5; D may be TRBD2 (7 bases). The CDR3 is 14 amino acids. V lost 7 bases to trimming and J lost 5 bases, with 17 bases between them. Germline V CDR1 and CDR2: SNHLY, FYNNEI.

This chain links TRBV9 with TRBJ1-2; D might be TRBD1 (5 bases). The germline V and J ends were trimmed by 4 bases and 4 bases, with 14 bases remaining between them. The CDR3 covers 14 residues. Germline-derived CDR1 and CDR2 are SGDLS and YYNGEE. CDR3 region: CASSPLGQTYGYTF. The CDR3 DNA reads as TGTGCCAGCAGCCCCCTGGGGCAGACCTATGGCTACACCTTC.

This sequence joins TRBV21-1 and TRBJ1-2; the table's D call, TRBD1, was not checked against the DNA. TRBV21-1 is recorded as a pseudogene. The CDR3 sequence is 19 residues long. The CDR3 loop reads CASSNLDGFRRQGAYGYTF. The CDR3, as DNA: TGTGCCAGCAGCAACTTGGATGGGTTTAGACGACAGGGGGCCTATGGCTACACCTTC.

The V and J genes are TRBV5-6 and TRBJ2-6; D not certain. CDR3 length: 14 amino acids. CDR1 and CDR2 from the germline V gene are SGHDT and YYEEEE. V dropped 5 bases and J dropped 0 bases, with 6 bases sitting between them. CDR3: CASSPASGANVLTF. The CDR3 DNA follows: TGTGCCAGCAGTCCTGCCTCTGGGGCCAACGTCCTGACTTTC.

V is TRBV9 and J is TRBJ2-7; D is unclear. There are 13 residues in the CDR3. With 4 bases removed from V and 2 bases from J, the gap between germline ends came to 10 bases. Germline V gives CDR1 SGDLS, CDR2 YYNGEE. CDR3 DNA sequence: TGTGCCAGCAGCAGGAATCCGGCCTACGAGCAGTACTTC. It encodes CASSRNPAYEQYF.

The rearrangement joins TRBV30 to TRBJ2-1; D gene unclear. CDR3 length: 11 amino acids. V lost 5 bases to trimming and J lost 4 bases, with 6 bases between them. CDR1 GTSNPN and CDR2 SVGIG come from the germline V gene (reference sequence). The chain's CDR3 is CAWGQYNEQFF. Here the CDR3 DNA reads TGTGCCTGGGGCCAGTACAATGAGCAGTTCTTC.

The count of this clone is one. The chain combines TRBV27 with TRBJ2-7, with 9 positions matching TRBD1. From germline, CDR1 is MNHEY and CDR2 SMNVEV (reference sequence). Losses at the gene ends were 4 bases for V and 2 bases for J; bases not matched to a gene: 3. This CDR3 is built from 14 residues. The CDR3 is CASSSTGGAYEQYF. In DNA, the CDR3 is TGTGCCAGCAGTTCGACAGGGGGGGCCTACGAGCAGTACTTC.